Below are 2 T cell receptor beta chains sequenced from a single sample in a study of blood T cell repertoires in COVID-19 (TCRdb year 2020). The protocol used for the library was the immunoSEQ multiplex PCR assay. The table was pulled from immuneACCESS by TCRdb, which kept in-frame rearrangements only. Such tables lose some clones; where checked, under half of the loss comes from unresolved V genes, and the rest has no known cause. Recorded for this sample are 99,000 or so clones; approximately 87% of them occurred a single time. The biggest ten clones account for around 14% of the sample. The source material was peripheral blood. These receptors were collected from a man aged 45 to 65 with acute or convalescent COVID-19.

In this sample, this clone turned up once. V and J are TRBV5-8 and TRBJ2-1; D is possibly TRBD1 (6 bases). V was clipped by 4 bases and J by 7 bases, with 21 bases between them. The CDR3 consists of 16 residues. Germline CDR1 reads SGHTS; CDR2 reads YDEGEE. CDR3 protein: CASSPFWGQDGNEQFF. The CDR3 DNA follows: TGTGCCAGCAGCCCTTTTTGGGGGCAGGATGGTAATGAGCAGTTCTTC.

The chain is built from TRBV5-4 and TRBJ2-7, with D perhaps TRBD1 (6 bases). Trimming left V 2 bases short and J 2 bases short, with 14 bases between. Germline V gene data show CDR1 as SGHNT and CDR2 as YYREEE (reference sequence). The CDR3 is 15 amino acids. As DNA, the CDR3 is TGTGCCAGCAGCTTCAACAGGGAGATTCCCTACGAGCAGTACTTC. Protein product: CASSFNREIPYEQYF.